A single sample gave rise to the 23 T cell receptor beta chains below, sequenced in a study of cytomegalovirus exposure and HLA in healthy donors. The study ran its PCR with 60 Vbeta and 13 Jbeta primers. Data came from immunoSEQ multiplex PCR; TCRdb stores just in-frame clones and leaves some out. The sample lists over 40,000 clones, around 90% seen once, with around 8% in the top ten. Sequencing used PBMCs. The source is a middle-aged woman in good health and CMV-seropositive.

The sample holds a few counts of this clone. The chain has TRBV7-9 and TRBJ2-3, with TRBD2 identical over 10 bases. Looked up from germline, CDR1 is SEHNR and CDR2 is FQNEAQ (reference sequence). Trimming removed 4 bases from V and 3 bases from J; junction bases left unmatched: 4. The length of the CDR3 is 15 residues. This CDR3 reads CASSSRTSGTDTQYF. CDR3 nucleotide sequence: TGTGCCAGCAGCTCTCGGACTAGCGGTACAGATACGCAGTATTTT. Drawing the rest from reference TRBV7-9 and TRBJ2-3, the complete variable domain is DTGVSQNPRHKITKRGQNVTFRCDPISEHNRLYWYRQTLGQGPEFLTYFQNEAQLEKSRLLSDRFSAERPKGSFSTLEIQRTEQGDSAMYLCASSSRTSGTDTQYFGPGTRLTVL.

This clone was seen a few times. CDR3: CASSTAPPRDPFF. The DNA for the CDR3 is TGTGCCAGCAGCACCGCGCCACCGCGCGATCCTTTCTTC. This sequence joins TRBV7-9 and TRBJ2-1; D is uncertain. The germline V and J ends were trimmed by 5 bases and 16 bases, with 21 bases remaining between them. From germline, CDR1 is SEHNR and CDR2 FQNEAQ (reference sequence). The CDR3 is made up of 13 amino acids.

The chain links TRBV5-6 to TRBJ2-7; D unclear. The V and J ends lost 6 bases and 3 bases respectively, with 13 bases between them. CDR1 and CDR2 from the germline V gene are SGHDT and YYEEEE. This CDR3 has 13 residues. The CDR3: CASNGRLHYEQYF. CDR3 in DNA: TGTGCCAGCAATGGCAGGCTTCACTACGAGCAGTACTTC.

This rearrangement joins TRBV6-5 to TRBJ2-7; D may be TRBD1 (6 bases). Trimming removed 6 bases at V and 13 bases at J, with 25 bases between. The CDR3 extends over 14 amino acids. Germline assignment: CDR1 MNHEY and CDR2 SVGAGI. CDR3 sequence: CASSSGARGRSEYF. For the CDR3, the DNA is TGTGCCAGCAGCTCCGGGGCCAGGGGTCGTTCCGAATACTTC.

The chain employs TRBV5-1 and TRBJ2-1; TRBD2 matches 7 bases. V trimming: 1 base; J trimming: 9 bases; junction bases outside the gene matches: 7. Germline V gene sequence: CDR1 SGHRS, CDR2 YFSETQ. The CDR3 consists of 14 residues. The CDR3 loop reads CASSLRQGGSEQFF. In nucleotides, the CDR3 is TGCGCCAGCAGCTTGCGTCAGGGCGGGAGTGAGCAGTTCTTC. Filled out from reference TRBV5-1 and TRBJ2-1, the complete variable domain reads KAGVTQTPRYLIKTRGQQVTLSCSPISGHRSVSWYQQTPGQGLQFLFEYFSETQRNKGNFPGRFSGRQFSNSRSEMNVSTLELGDSALYLCASSLRQGGSEQFFGPGTRLTVL.

V usage is TRBV29-1 and J usage is TRBJ1-1; D uncertain. The length of the CDR3 is 11 residues. V was cut by 0 bases and J by 6 bases, with 5 bases left in between. CDR1 and CDR2 from the germline V gene are SQVTM and ANQGSEA. The CDR3, as DNA: TGCAGCGTTGAAGACGGGGCTGAAGCTTTCTTT. This translates into CSVEDGAEAFF.

This chain joins TRBV9 and TRBJ1-3; 8 nucleotides match TRBD1. The germline CDR1 and CDR2 sequences are SGDLS and YYNGEE. The CDR3 is 15 residues long. V shed 1 base and J 2 bases; nucleotides not matched to a gene: 2. The CDR3 sequence is CASSVRTGTGNTIYF. CDR3 coding DNA: TGTGCCAGCAGCGTAAGGACAGGGACTGGAAACACCATATATTTT.

The rearrangement joins TRBV9 to TRBJ2-3, with 7 bases matching TRBD2. The length of the CDR3 is 14 residues. CDR1 is SGDLS and CDR2 is YYNGEE in the germline V gene. Losses at the gene ends were 2 bases for V and 0 bases for J; bases not matched to a gene: 0. This CDR3 is CASSVSGSTDTQYF. CDR3 nucleotide sequence: TGTGCCAGCAGCGTTAGCGGGAGCACAGATACGCAGTATTTT.

V and J are TRBV19 and TRBJ2-7; D not certain. This CDR3 is built from 13 residues. Trimming pared 3 bases from V and 1 base from J, leaving 7 bases between. Germline lookup yields CDR1 LNHDA and CDR2 SQIVND (reference sequence). The CDR3 here is CASSMGPSYEQYF. CDR3 DNA sequence: TGTGCCAGTAGTATGGGCCCTTCCTACGAGCAGTACTTC. The entire variable domain, with the rest obtained from reference TRBV19 and TRBJ2-7, is as follows: DGGITQSPKYLFRKEGQNVTLSCEQNLNHDAMYWYRQDPGQGLRLIYYSQIVNDFQKGDIAEGYSVSREKKESFPLTVTSAQKNPTAFYLCASSMGPSYEQYFGPGTRLTVT.

The chain combines TRBV5-1 with TRBJ2-5; a possible D gene is TRBD1 (5 bases). Germline V gives CDR1 SGHRS, CDR2 YFSETQ. The CDR3 loop spans 14 amino acids. Trimming removed 0 bases from V and 4 bases from J, with 10 bases in between. DNA of the CDR3: TGCGCCAGCAGCTTGGTCGTGGGGCGAGAGACCCAGTACTTC. Protein: CASSLVVGRETQYF.

CDR3 bases: TGTGCCAGCAGCCCGTTGAGGGCGGGAGGCCGGGGGGAATTATACGAGCAGTACTTC. Amino acids: CASSPLRAGGRGELYEQYF. The chain joins TRBV5-8 to TRBJ2-7; 8 bases map to TRBD2. Trimming cost V 4 bases and J 4 bases; bases outside gene matches: 22. CDR1 is SGHTS and CDR2 is YDEGEE in the germline V gene. The CDR3 sequence is 19 residues long.

The chain employs TRBV5-6 and TRBJ1-2; D may be TRBD1 (6 bases). Per the germline V gene, CDR1 is SGHDT and CDR2 is YYEEEE. V was cut by 3 bases and J by 8 bases, with 11 bases left in between. This CDR3 region has 12 residues. The CDR3 sequence is CASSSGDTGYTF. The CDR3 DNA is TGTGCCAGCAGCTCCGGGGACACCGGCTACACCTTC.

V usage is TRBV28 and J usage is TRBJ2-1; TRBD2 is a possible D gene (5 bases). This CDR3 contains 17 residues. Trimming left V 5 bases short and J 2 bases short, with 19 bases between. Germline V gene sequence: CDR1 MDHEN, CDR2 SYDVKM. CDR3 sequence reads: CASSIQSGVRTYNEQFF. CDR3 DNA sequence: TGTGCCAGCAGTATACAGAGCGGAGTAAGAACCTACAATGAGCAGTTCTTC.

This chain links TRBV6-5 with TRBJ1-2; 7 positions agree with TRBD1. CDR1 MNHEY and CDR2 SVGAGI come from the germline V gene. The CDR3 has 13 amino acids. J gave up 5 bases and V 4 bases, and 4 bases lay outside the gene matches. The CDR3 region is CASSFDREYGYTF. The CDR3 nucleotides are TGTGCCAGCAGTTTTGACAGGGAATATGGCTACACCTTC.

The V and J genes are TRBV19 and TRBJ1-1; TRBD1 is a possible D gene (5 bases). CDR1 is LNHDA, CDR2 SQIVND, per germline (reference sequence). The germline V and J ends were trimmed by 6 bases and 5 bases, with 13 bases remaining between them. This CDR3 is 13 amino acids long. Here the CDR3 reads CASRVDRSTEAFF. In nucleotides, the CDR3 is TGTGCCAGTAGGGTCGACAGAAGTACTGAAGCTTTCTTT.

The chain uses TRBV6-5 and TRBJ2-2; D is undetermined. This CDR3 is 12 amino acids long. Germline V gene data show CDR1 as MNHEY and CDR2 as SVGAGI. Trimming cost V 6 bases and J 5 bases, with 7 bases left between them. The CDR3 nucleotides read TGTGCCAGCAGCCTTTCGACCGGGGAGCTGTTTTTT. Its protein product is CASSLSTGELFF.

The chain combines TRBV6-1 with TRBJ1-1, with D hard to call. The CDR3 is 13 amino acids. V lost 7 bases, J lost 1 base, and 10 bases lay in between. Germline V gene sequence: CDR1 MNHNS, CDR2 SASEGT. CDR3 region: CASTYRANTEAFF. CDR3 nucleotides: TGTGCCAGCACCTACAGAGCGAACACTGAAGCTTTCTTT.

The chain links TRBV11-2 to TRBJ2-1, with D perhaps matching TRBD2 (6 bases). The CDR3 spans 16 residues. V lost 4 bases and J lost 6, with 19 bases in between. The germline V gene has CDR1 SGHAT and CDR2 FQNNGV. CDR3 DNA: TGTGCCAGCAGCTCCCAAGGACTATCCACTGGCAATGAGCAGTTCTTC. It yields the protein CASSSQGLSTGNEQFF.

V and J are TRBV10-2 and TRBJ1-5; D is uncertain. The length of the CDR3 is 15 residues. V lost 7 bases, J lost 5 bases, and 18 bases lay in between. Looked up from germline, CDR1 is WSHSY and CDR2 is SAAADI. The CDR3 nucleotides are TGCGCCAGCAACAATAACCGAGGGCCCGATCAGCCCCAGCATTTT. Its protein is CASNNNRGPDQPQHF.

This rearrangement joins TRBV28 to TRBJ2-7, with 7 bases that match TRBD1. V shed 6 bases and J 0 bases; nucleotides not matched to a gene: 5. The CDR3 spans 14 residues. In germline, CDR1 is MDHEN, CDR2 SYDVKM. CDR3 sequence reads: CASRGQKYSYEQYF. The CDR3 nucleotides read TGTGCCAGCAGGGGACAGAAGTACTCCTACGAGCAGTACTTC.

The sample holds a few counts of this clone. This chain's CDR3 is CASSLGQVEEKLFF. The DNA of the CDR3 is TGCGCCAGCAGCTTGGGACAGGTGGAAGAAAAACTGTTTTTT. V and J are TRBV5-1 and TRBJ1-4, with a tentative D call TRBD1 (6 bases). This CDR3 spans 14 amino acids. V was trimmed by 0 bases and J by 8 bases, leaving 11 bases between them. Germline V gives CDR1 SGHRS, CDR2 YFSETQ. The full variable domain, completed using reference TRBV5-1 and TRBJ1-4, is KAGVTQTPRYLIKTRGQQVTLSCSPISGHRSVSWYQQTPGQGLQFLFEYFSETQRNKGNFPGRFSGRQFSNSRSEMNVSTLELGDSALYLCASSLGQVEEKLFFGSGTQLSVL.

This clone was detected once. The CDR3 loop is CASSYSLNTEAFF. Written as DNA, the CDR3 is TGTGCCAGTAGCTACAGTTTGAACACTGAAGCTTTCTTT. The rearrangement joins TRBV19 to TRBJ1-1; D not resolved. The CDR3 spans 13 residues. The V end lost 6 bases, the J end lost 0 bases, and 8 bases lay between the germline ends. Germline CDR1 is LNHDA and CDR2 is SQIVND (reference sequence). The full variable domain, completed using reference TRBV19 and TRBJ1-1, is DGGITQSPKYLFRKEGQNVTLSCEQNLNHDAMYWYRQDPGQGLRLIYYSQIVNDFQKGDIAEGYSVSREKKESFPLTVTSAQKNPTAFYLCASSYSLNTEAFFGQGTRLTVV.

The chain uses TRBV19 and TRBJ2-1; unclear D gene. The germline gives CDR1 LNHDA, CDR2 SQIVND (reference sequence). Trimming removed 5 bases at V and 2 bases at J, with 7 bases between. This CDR3 region has 13 residues. This chain's CDR3 is CASSSETYNEQFF. The CDR3 DNA sequence: TGTGCCAGTAGTTCCGAGACCTACAATGAGCAGTTCTTC.